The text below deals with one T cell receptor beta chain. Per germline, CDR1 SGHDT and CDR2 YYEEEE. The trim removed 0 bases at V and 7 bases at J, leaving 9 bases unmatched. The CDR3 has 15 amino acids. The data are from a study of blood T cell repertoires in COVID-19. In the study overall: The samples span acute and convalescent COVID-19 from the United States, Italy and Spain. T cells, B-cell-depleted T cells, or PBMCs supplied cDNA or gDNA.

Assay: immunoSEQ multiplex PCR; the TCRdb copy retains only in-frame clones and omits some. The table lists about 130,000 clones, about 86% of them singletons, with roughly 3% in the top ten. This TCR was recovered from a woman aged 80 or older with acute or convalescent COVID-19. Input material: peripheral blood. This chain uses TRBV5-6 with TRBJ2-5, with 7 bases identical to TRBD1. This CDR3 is CASSLGDSVGRTQYF. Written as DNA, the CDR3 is TGTGCCAGCAGCTTGGGGGACAGTGTTGGCAGGACCCAGTACTTC. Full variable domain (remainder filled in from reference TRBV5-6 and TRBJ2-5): DAGVTQSPTHLIKTRGQQVTLRCSPKSGHDTVSWYQQALGQGPQFIFQYYEEEERQRGNFPDRFSGHQFPNYSSELNVNALLLGDSALYLCASSLGDSVGRTQYFGPGTRLLVL.